This TCR beta chain appears in the sequencing data of a study of blood T cells in healthy people across ages. In the study overall: T cells yielded about one barcoded beta molecule per two cells through template switching.

Alongside a J-beta primer mix, a sample-barcoded 5' primer served in a second PCR lasting roughly 7 to 12 cycles. TCRdb fed the 5' RACE reads into MiXCR, producing one record per CDR3 protein. The table records about 800,000 distinct CDR3 sequences, 58% of them present only once. The germline V and J ends were trimmed by 5 bases and 2 bases, with 16 bases remaining between them. Germline CDR1 and CDR2: MNHEY and SMNVEV (reference sequence). The CDR3 loop spans 15 amino acids. The sample comprised blood. The chain couples TRBV27 to TRBJ2-7, with D unclear. This TCR was recovered from a man aged 30 to 45 in good health. The CDR3 DNA follows: TGTGCCAGCAGTCCGCAGGTAGGACCCACCTACGAGCAGTACTTC. Translation gives CASSPQVGPTYEQYF.